This T cell receptor (beta chain) was sequenced during a study of blood T cells in healthy people across ages. From germline, CDR1 is LGHDT and CDR2 YNNKEL (reference sequence). V lost 1 base, J lost 10 bases, and 9 bases stayed unmatched. The CDR3 spans 15 residues. A sample-barcoded 5' primer and a J-beta primer mix were used in a second PCR of roughly 6 to 11 cycles. Using its own MiXCR run on the 5' RACE reads, TCRdb lists one record per CDR3 protein. The sample consists of 600,000 or so distinct CDR3 sequences, 20% to 25% of them appearing once. Sequencing was done on a sample of blood. The J gene is TRBJ2-1, the V gene TRBV3-1; TRBD2 agrees at 8 bases. The receptor comes from a man between 65 and 85 years old in good health. In nucleotides, the CDR3 is TGTGCCAGCAGCCAAGTCCGAGCGGGAGTTGGGGAGCAGTTCTTC. Its protein is CASSQVRAGVGEQFF.